The 6 T cell receptor beta chains below were found in one sample sequenced in a study of cytomegalovirus exposure and HLA in healthy donors. 13 Jbeta primers and 60 Vbeta primers were used for the PCR. Some clones are missing from TCRdb's copy, which holds only in-frame ones; the method was immunoSEQ multiplex PCR. The table includes 150,000 to 200,000 clones, roughly 80% detected once. The material sequenced was PBMCs. The receptor source for this set is a man between 45 and 60 years old in good health and CMV-seropositive.

This clone was counted a few times. This chain uses TRBV7-7 with TRBJ2-5; a weak D match, TRBD1 (5 bases). This CDR3 has 15 residues. CDR1 is SSHAT, CDR2 FNYEAQ, per germline (reference sequence). Trimming shortened V by 3 bases and J by 1 base, and 12 bases separated the two germline ends. This CDR3 is CASSFSNRFQETQYF. CDR3 nucleotide sequence: TGTGCCAGCAGCTTCTCTAACAGGTTCCAAGAGACCCAGTACTTC.

The V and J genes are TRBV15 and TRBJ1-2; D is possibly TRBD1 (6 bases). V was clipped by 0 bases and J by 4 bases, with 9 bases between them. This CDR3 is 14 amino acids long. Germline CDR1 and CDR2: LNHNV and YYDKDF (reference sequence). CDR3 DNA sequence: TGTGCCACCAGCAGAGACACAGGGTCCTATGGCTACACCTTC. This gives the protein CATSRDTGSYGYTF.

The chain joins TRBV29-1 to TRBJ1-1; D uncertain. This CDR3 is 11 amino acids long. CDR1 is SQVTM and CDR2 is ANQGSEA in the germline V gene. Trimming shortened V by 4 bases and J by 10 bases, and 13 bases separated the two germline ends. The CDR3 DNA follows: TGCAGCGTTGCTCCTGACATGGGAGCTTTCTTT. This translates into CSVAPDMGAFF.

This clone was counted a single time. The rearrangement links TRBV29-1 to TRBJ2-3, with TRBD2 matching 10 bases. Germline V CDR1 and CDR2: SQVTM, ANQGSEA. The CDR3 has 13 amino acids. V lost 6 bases to trimming and J lost 2 bases; unmatched junction nucleotides: 2. CDR3 region: CSVLAGDTDTQYF. As DNA, the CDR3 is TGCAGCGTCCTAGCGGGGGACACAGATACGCAGTATTTT.

This clone was found once. The chain's CDR3 is CASSSWTGGLSYGYTF. The CDR3 nucleotides are TGTGCCAGCAGTTCCTGGACAGGGGGCTTGTCATATGGCTACACCTTC. The J gene is TRBJ1-2, the V gene TRBV27; 11 bases are shared with TRBD1. The CDR3 runs 16 residues. Per the germline V gene, CDR1 is MNHEY and CDR2 is SMNVEV (reference sequence). Unmatched junction bases numbered 9, after V lost 4 bases and J lost 5 bases.

The V and J genes are TRBV9 and TRBJ1-1, with 10 nucleotides matching TRBD1. This CDR3 region has 12 residues. V shed 5 bases, J shed 7 bases, and the junction held 2 bases outside the gene matches. Germline V gives CDR1 SGDLS, CDR2 YYNGEE. The CDR3 sequence is CASRRDRGEAFF. CDR3 coding DNA: TGTGCCAGCAGAAGGGACAGGGGTGAAGCTTTCTTT. Full variable domain (missing parts from reference TRBV9 and TRBJ1-1): DSGVTQTPKHLITATGQRVTLRCSPRSGDLSVYWYQQSLDQGLQFLIQYYNGEERAKGNILERFSAQQFPDLHSELNLSSLELGDSALYFCASRRDRGEAFFGQGTRLTVV.